The next 27 T cell receptor beta chains were all read from a single sample in a study of neurological immune-mediated disorders (dated by TCRdb to about 2019). Libraries were constructed by 5' RACE. The sequencer listed for this sample is Illumina HiSeq 2500. TCRdb reworked the public reads: Q25 trimming with fastp, MiXCR clone assembly, productive beta chains retained. Every distinct CDR3 protein forms one entry, paired with its most common genes and DNA. Across this sample there are 130,000 or so distinct CDR3 sequences, with about 3.2% seen only once. The ten largest make up around 1.2% of the sample. Sequencing was carried out using PBMCs. Source of these receptors: a woman in her thirties with multiple sclerosis.

This clonotype was detected ten times or more. This chain joins TRBV15 and TRBJ1-5; D gene unclear. With 0 bases removed from V and 4 bases from J, the gap between germline ends came to 4 bases. The V gene's germline CDR1 is LNHNV and CDR2 YYDKDF (reference sequence). This CDR3 has 13 residues. The CDR3 region has the DNA TGTGCCACCAGCAGAGATGTAAATCAGCCCCAGCATTTT. This encodes CATSRDVNQPQHF. The full variable domain, with the rest looked up from reference TRBV15 and TRBJ1-5, is DAMVIQNPRYQVTQFGKPVTLSCSQTLNHNVMYWYQQKSSQAPKLLFHYYDKDFNNEADTPDNFQSRRPNTSFCFLDIRSPGLGDTAMYLCATSRDVNQPQHFGDGTRLSIL.

The sample holds many counts of this clonotype. This sequence joins TRBV20-1 and TRBJ1-1; D gene ambiguous. Trimming cost V 4 bases and J 2 bases, with 14 bases left between them. The CDR3 runs 14 residues. CDR1 and CDR2 (germline): DFQATT, SNEGSKA (reference sequence). CDR3 coding DNA: TGCAGTGCTAAGGAGCCGGGAGTAAACACTGAAGCTTTCTTT. Protein: CSAKEPGVNTEAFF.

The rearrangement joins TRBV18 to TRBJ1-1; D is possibly TRBD1 (6 bases). The V and J ends lost 3 bases and 4 bases respectively, with 15 bases between them. The germline V gene encodes CDR1 KGHSH and CDR2 LQKENI. The CDR3 runs to 15 residues. CDR3 protein: CASSPDRRAGTEAFF. CDR3 sequence (DNA): TGTGCCAGCTCACCTGACAGGCGGGCAGGCACTGAAGCTTTCTTT.

Ten or more counts support this clonotype. The chain combines TRBV12-3 or TRBV12-4 with TRBJ1-1, with a tentative D call TRBD1 (6 bases). Trimming removed 6 bases from V and 4 bases from J, with 21 bases in between. The CDR3 extends over 16 amino acids. The CDR3 DNA follows: TGTGCCAGCAGAAAGCCTACAGGGTGGTTGTCCACTGAAGCTTTCTTT. This encodes CASRKPTGWLSTEAFF.

This clonotype was seen ten or more times. The chain combines TRBV12-3 or TRBV12-4 with TRBJ2-1; TRBD2 matches at 12 bases. The V segment lost 6 bases and the J segment 2 bases; nucleotides outside the gene matches: 11. The CDR3 spans 18 residues. The CDR3 nucleotides are TGTGCCAGCAGCCAAACCGGGACTAGCGGGCAAGCCTACAATGAGCAGTTCTTC. Its protein product is CASSQTGTSGQAYNEQFF.

This clonotype was picked up many times. As DNA, the CDR3 is TGTGCCAGCAGCCAAGGCTTTGGACAGCTGAACACTGAAGCTTTCTTT. It is translated as CASSQGFGQLNTEAFF. J is TRBJ1-1 and V is TRBV6-5; D may be TRBD1 (6 bases). This CDR3 is built from 16 residues. V lost 6 bases to trimming and J lost 0 bases, with 17 bases between them. Germline assignment: CDR1 MNHEY and CDR2 SVGAGI.

This clonotype was found many times. The chain couples TRBV4-3 to TRBJ2-1; D is undetermined. Trimming pared 0 bases from V and 3 bases from J, leaving 3 bases between. Germline lookup yields CDR1 LGHNA and CDR2 YSLEER. This CDR3 has 13 residues. CDR3: CASSQDLYNEQFF. CDR3 sequence (DNA): TGCGCCAGCAGCCAAGATCTCTACAATGAGCAGTTCTTC.

This clonotype was recorded many times. DNA for the CDR3: TGTGCCAGCAGCTTAGCCTTGCGACTGCAAGAGACCCAGTACTTC. Translating it yields CASSLALRLQETQYF. The chain recombines TRBV7-9 with TRBJ2-5; no reliable D call. The CDR3 has 15 residues. Per the germline V gene, CDR1 is SEHNR and CDR2 is FQNEAQ (reference sequence). V shed 0 bases and J shed 2 bases, with 10 bases lying between them.

This clonotype showed up many times. The V call is TRBV7-8, the J call TRBJ2-7, with 9 positions matching TRBD2. This CDR3 spans 15 amino acids. J lost 4 bases, V lost 0 bases, and 4 bases had no gene match. Germline V gene lookup returns CDR1 SGHVS and CDR2 FQNEAQ. The CDR3, as DNA: TGTGCCAGCAGCTTAGCGCTAGCGGGGCGTTACGAGCAGTACTTC. Translation: CASSLALAGRYEQYF.

The table lists this clonotype with many counts. This rearrangement joins TRBV6-5 to TRBJ1-6; the match to TRBD1 covers 7 bases. Trimming removed 4 bases from V and 4 bases from J; junction bases left unmatched: 10. CDR1 and CDR2 from the germline V gene are MNHEY and SVGAGI. This CDR3 comprises 17 residues. CDR3 coding DNA: TGTGCCAGCAGTTCGCGAACCGGGACAGAGTATAATTCACCCCTCCACTTT. Translating it yields CASSSRTGTEYNSPLHF.

This clonotype has a count of ten or more. The chain joins TRBV12-5 to TRBJ2-7, with D maybe TRBD1 (5 bases). This CDR3 spans 14 amino acids. The germline V and J ends were trimmed by 7 bases and 2 bases, with 15 bases remaining between them. CDR1 and CDR2 from the germline V gene are LGHNT and FRNRAP. CDR3 in amino acids: CASDTPTVPYEQYF. The CDR3 DNA reads TGTGCTAGTGACACCCCGACAGTCCCCTACGAGCAGTACTTC.

This clonotype was found many times. J is TRBJ2-1 and V is TRBV5-1, with TRBD2 matching 7 bases. This CDR3 is 14 amino acids long. The germline V gene encodes CDR1 SGHRS and CDR2 YFSETQ. The V gene end was trimmed by 0 bases and the J gene end by 5 bases; junction bases not matched to a gene: 2. The CDR3 DNA follows: TGCGCCAGCAGCTTGGTGCGGGGGAACAATGAGCAGTTCTTC. Protein product: CASSLVRGNNEQFF.

This clonotype appeared many times. This sequence joins TRBV20-1 and TRBJ1-2; D possibly corresponds to TRBD1 (5 bases). The germline V gene has CDR1 DFQATT and CDR2 SNEGSKA (reference sequence). The germline V and J ends were trimmed by 7 bases and 4 bases, with 19 bases remaining between them. CDR3 length: 14 amino acids. This CDR3 reads CSVRDGGGGYGYTF. The CDR3 DNA sequence: TGCAGTGTTCGGGACGGGGGAGGAGGCTATGGCTACACCTTC.

This clonotype was seen many times. The CDR3 loop reads CASSRTSGRAGSANEQFF. The CDR3 DNA reads TGTGCCAGCAGCCGGACTAGCGGGAGGGCCGGGTCAGCCAATGAGCAGTTCTTC. This chain joins TRBV5-6 and TRBJ2-1; 15 positions agree with TRBD2. The CDR3 sequence is 18 residues long. Per germline, CDR1 SGHDT and CDR2 YYEEEE. J gave up 6 bases and V 4 bases, and 11 bases lay outside the gene matches.

This clonotype was found many times. The chain couples TRBV19 to TRBJ1-1; D is unclear. The CDR3 totals 12 residues. Trimming stripped 9 bases from V and 3 bases from J, with 11 bases between. CDR1 LNHDA and CDR2 SQIVND come from the germline V gene (reference sequence). CDR3 sequence: CASSLGYTEAFF. DNA for the CDR3: TGTGCCAGCAGCTTAGGGTACACTGAAGCTTTCTTT.

The sample holds many counts of this clonotype. CDR3 nucleotide sequence: TGCAGTGCTAGAGATAACGCGGCCTACGAGCAGTACTTC. Its translation is CSARDNAAYEQYF. V gene TRBV20-1 combines with J gene TRBJ2-7; D gene uncertain. With 0 bases removed from V and 2 bases from J, the gap between germline ends came to 8 bases. The V gene's germline CDR1 is DFQATT and CDR2 SNEGSKA (reference sequence). CDR3 length: 13 amino acids.

This clonotype was detected only a few times. The chain has TRBV6-6 and TRBJ2-6; D unresolved. Trimming cost V 6 bases and J 0 bases, with 9 bases left between them. Germline CDR1 is MNHNY and CDR2 is SVGAGI (reference sequence). The CDR3 runs to 15 residues. Here the CDR3 reads CASRGRSSGANVLTF. CDR3 DNA sequence: TGTGCCAGCAGAGGCCGGTCCTCTGGGGCCAACGTCCTGACTTTC.

This clonotype has at least ten counts. The rearrangement uses TRBV7-9 and TRBJ1-5; 9 nucleotides agree with TRBD1. Germline V gene lookup returns CDR1 SEHNR and CDR2 FQNEAQ (reference sequence). This CDR3 spans 15 amino acids. V was pared by 4 bases and J by 4 bases, with 5 bases of the junction left unmatched. The CDR3 region has the DNA TGTGCCAGCAGCTGGGGCGGGACAGGGAATCAGCCCCAGCATTTT. Encoded protein: CASSWGGTGNQPQHF.

Many counts were recorded for this clonotype. The junction and the germline gene differ at one end; a read error may be behind it. The chain joins TRBV7-2 to TRBJ1-3; no reliable D call. CDR1 is SGHTA and CDR2 is FQGNSA in the germline V gene. The CDR3 has 18 amino acids. CDR3 residues: CASSSRPSTAPVGNTIYF. CDR3 nucleotides: TGTGCCAGCAGCTCCCGACCCTCGACGGCCCCGGTCGGAAACACCATTTATTTT.

The rearrangement uses TRBV20-1 and TRBJ1-1; D gene unclear. CDR1 is DFQATT and CDR2 is SNEGSKA in the germline V gene (reference sequence). V was cut by 4 bases and J by 0 bases, with 9 bases left in between. The CDR3 is 13 residues long. CDR3 bases: TGCAGTGCTACCCCGAGGGTGAACACTGAAGCTTTCTTT. Translation gives CSATPRVNTEAFF.

In its sample, this clonotype was seen many times. CDR3 amino acids: CASSPSRSGRTDTQYF. DNA of the CDR3: TGTGCCAGCAGCCCGAGTAGATCGGGGCGCACAGATACGCAGTATTTT. V gene TRBV6-5 combines with J gene TRBJ2-3, with D possibly being TRBD1 or TRBD2 (5 bases each). V lost 6 bases to trimming and J lost 1 base, with 17 bases between them. The CDR3 runs to 16 residues. Per the germline V gene, CDR1 is MNHEY and CDR2 is SVGAGI.

The CDR3 protein is CSASHPGKPNQPQHF. DNA for the CDR3: TGCAGTGCTAGCCACCCGGGAAAGCCCAATCAGCCCCAGCATTTT. This chain connects TRBV20-1 to TRBJ1-5; the D is unclear. The CDR3 has 15 amino acids. V lost 3 bases and J lost 3, with 15 bases in between. Germline assignment: CDR1 DFQATT and CDR2 SNEGSKA (reference sequence).

This clonotype appeared many times. The chain joins TRBV6-5 to TRBJ1-1, with TRBD1 matching 7 bases. Germline V gene data show CDR1 as MNHEY and CDR2 as SVGAGI. The J segment lost 2 bases and the V segment lost 0 bases, leaving 15 bases of the junction unmatched. The CDR3 contains 19 residues. The CDR3 sequence is CASSYSRSLVGTANTEAFF. The CDR3 bases are TGTGCCAGCAGTTACTCGAGAAGCCTGGTCGGGACAGCAAACACTGAAGCTTTCTTT.

This clonotype was seen ten or more times. This CDR3 reads CSAGGTVNQETQYF. DNA of the CDR3: TGCAGTGCTGGGGGGACTGTGAACCAAGAGACCCAGTACTTC. The rearrangement joins TRBV20-1 to TRBJ2-5, with D possibly being TRBD2 (6 bases). Trimming left V 5 bases short and J 0 bases short, with 13 bases between. There are 14 residues in the CDR3. Germline CDR1 is DFQATT and CDR2 is SNEGSKA (reference sequence).

This clonotype was seen at least ten times. V is TRBV5-4 and J is TRBJ2-3; D is perhaps TRBD1 (7 bases). The CDR3 length is 17 residues. Trimming removed 0 bases from V and 3 bases from J, with 17 bases in between. The germline CDR1 and CDR2 sequences are SGHNT and YYREEE (reference sequence). CDR3 DNA: TGTGCCAGCAGCTTGGGACAGGGAGGCACAGGGACAGATACGCAGTATTTT. Translating gives CASSLGQGGTGTDTQYF.

This clonotype has at least ten counts. This chain connects TRBV5-1 to TRBJ1-1; the match to TRBD1 covers 9 bases. Germline V gene lookup returns CDR1 SGHRS and CDR2 YFSETQ. V lost 2 bases, J lost 10 bases, and 0 bases stayed unmatched. This CDR3 is 11 amino acids long. The CDR3 is CASSLQGAAFF. CDR3 in DNA: TGCGCCAGCAGCTTACAGGGGGCAGCTTTCTTT.

Many counts were recorded for this clonotype. This chain joins TRBV7-9 and TRBJ2-7; 8 bases align to TRBD1. This CDR3 region has 17 residues. Losses at the gene ends were 5 bases for V and 2 bases for J; bases not matched to a gene: 14. Germline V gene lookup returns CDR1 SEHNR and CDR2 FQNEAQ (reference sequence). The CDR3: CASSQTLWQGAAYEQYF. The CDR3 DNA follows: TGTGCCAGCAGCCAAACGTTATGGCAGGGGGCGGCCTACGAGCAGTACTTC. Supplemented by reference TRBV7-9 and TRBJ2-7, the full variable domain reads DTGVSQNPRHKITKRGQNVTFRCDPISEHNRLYWYRQTLGQGPEFLTYFQNEAQLEKSRLLSDRFSAERPKGSFSTLEIQRTEQGDSAMYLCASSQTLWQGAAYEQYFGPGTRLTVT.